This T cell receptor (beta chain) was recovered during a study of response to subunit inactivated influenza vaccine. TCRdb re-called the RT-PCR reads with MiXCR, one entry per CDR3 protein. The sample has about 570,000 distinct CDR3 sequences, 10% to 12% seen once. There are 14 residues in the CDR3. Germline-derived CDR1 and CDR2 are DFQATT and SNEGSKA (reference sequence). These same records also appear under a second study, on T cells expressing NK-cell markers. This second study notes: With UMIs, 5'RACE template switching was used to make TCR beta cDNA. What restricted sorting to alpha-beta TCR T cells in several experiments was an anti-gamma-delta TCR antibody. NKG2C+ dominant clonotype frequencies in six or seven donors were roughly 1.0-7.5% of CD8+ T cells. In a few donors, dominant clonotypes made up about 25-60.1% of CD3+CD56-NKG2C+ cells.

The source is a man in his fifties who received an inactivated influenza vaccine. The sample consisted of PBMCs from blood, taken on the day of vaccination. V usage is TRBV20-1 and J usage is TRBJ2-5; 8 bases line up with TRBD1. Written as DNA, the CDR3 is TGCAGCCGGACAGGGCTAAAAAACCAAGAGACCCAGTACTTC. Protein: CSRTGLKNQETQYF.